The next 8 T cell receptor beta chains were all read from a single sample in a study of T cell changes during pregnancy in multiple sclerosis. The table came from immunoSEQ multiplex PCR; TCRdb's copy has only in-frame clones and leaves some out. The sample contains under 55,000 clones, around 94% of which appear only once. The sequencing here drew on CD4+ T cells from peripheral blood mononuclear cells, taken before pregnancy. The receptors were gathered from a female donor with multiple sclerosis, enrolled in a pregnancy study.

The chain uses TRBV9 and TRBJ2-1; 7 bases align to TRBD1. V dropped 0 bases and J dropped 5; count of bases not matched to a gene: 14. Germline V gives CDR1 SGDLS, CDR2 YYNGEE. The CDR3 extends over 18 amino acids. CDR3 loop: CASSVELNNRGGHNEQFF. DNA for the CDR3: TGTGCCAGCAGCGTAGAGCTTAATAACAGGGGCGGACACAATGAGCAGTTCTTC.

The chain carries TRBV18 and TRBJ2-3, with TRBD2 matching over 11 bases. In germline, CDR1 is KGHSH, CDR2 LQKENI. The CDR3 is 16 residues long. The junction had 4 bases not matched to a gene; V was cut back by 2 bases and J by 3 bases. The CDR3 protein is CASSPTASGRTDTQYF. The CDR3 bases are TGTGCCAGCTCACCAACGGCTAGCGGGAGGACAGATACGCAGTATTTT.

This clone was observed once. The chain combines TRBV14 with TRBJ2-2, with TRBD2 identical over 13 bases. The CDR3 totals 16 residues. With 4 bases clipped from V and 5 bases from J, the junction kept 4 bases outside the gene matches. Germline assignment: CDR1 SGHDN and CDR2 FVKESK. CDR3 coding DNA: TGTGCCAGCAGCCGAAGACTAGCGGGAGGAACCGGGGAGCTGTTTTTT. Translation gives CASSRRLAGGTGELFF.

V is TRBV5-6 and J is TRBJ1-2; TRBD1 agrees at 7 bases. Germline V gene lookup returns CDR1 SGHDT and CDR2 YYEEEE. This CDR3 spans 13 amino acids. V lost 2 bases to trimming and J lost 8 bases; unmatched junction nucleotides: 6. CDR3 nucleotide sequence: TGTGCCAGCAGCTTACAGGGGTTCCGCGGCTACACCTTC. It yields the protein CASSLQGFRGYTF.

The V gene is TRBV2, the J gene TRBJ1-5; D unresolved. Germline V lookup: CDR1 SNHLY, CDR2 FYNNEI. The CDR3 loop spans 12 amino acids. V gave up 7 bases and J gave up 9 bases, with 13 bases separating them. Written as DNA, the CDR3 is TGTGCCAGCACCGGTGGAGCGGGGCCCCAGCATTTT. This encodes CASTGGAGPQHF.

The chain joins TRBV5-1 to TRBJ1-2; a possible D gene is TRBD1 (6 bases). CDR3 size: 14 residues. In germline, CDR1 is SGHRS, CDR2 YFSETQ. V was pared by 4 bases and J by 6 bases, with 16 bases between. The CDR3 DNA reads as TGCGCCAGCAGCAAGGCCACAGGGATAGATGGCTACACCTTC. Translation gives CASSKATGIDGYTF.

The rearrangement links TRBV27 to TRBJ1-2; 8 bases are shared with TRBD1. The ends lost 5 bases at V and 4 bases at J; junction bases unmatched: 15. CDR1 and CDR2 (germline): MNHEY, SMNVEV (reference sequence). This CDR3 region has 17 residues. The CDR3 coding sequence is TGTGCCAGCAGTCTTAGCCCCGGGACAGGCCCTTCCTATGGCTACACCTTC. Its protein product is CASSLSPGTGPSYGYTF.

The chain joins TRBV27 to TRBJ2-1, with D perhaps matching TRBD2 (5 bases). The CDR3 has 18 amino acids. The V end lost 2 bases, the J end lost 0 bases, and 17 bases lay between the germline ends. CDR1 and CDR2 from the germline V gene are MNHEY and SMNVEV (reference sequence). The CDR3 region is CASSLTRLTLSSYNEQFF. In DNA, the CDR3 is TGTGCCAGCAGTTTAACCCGACTAACCTTAAGCTCCTACAATGAGCAGTTCTTC.